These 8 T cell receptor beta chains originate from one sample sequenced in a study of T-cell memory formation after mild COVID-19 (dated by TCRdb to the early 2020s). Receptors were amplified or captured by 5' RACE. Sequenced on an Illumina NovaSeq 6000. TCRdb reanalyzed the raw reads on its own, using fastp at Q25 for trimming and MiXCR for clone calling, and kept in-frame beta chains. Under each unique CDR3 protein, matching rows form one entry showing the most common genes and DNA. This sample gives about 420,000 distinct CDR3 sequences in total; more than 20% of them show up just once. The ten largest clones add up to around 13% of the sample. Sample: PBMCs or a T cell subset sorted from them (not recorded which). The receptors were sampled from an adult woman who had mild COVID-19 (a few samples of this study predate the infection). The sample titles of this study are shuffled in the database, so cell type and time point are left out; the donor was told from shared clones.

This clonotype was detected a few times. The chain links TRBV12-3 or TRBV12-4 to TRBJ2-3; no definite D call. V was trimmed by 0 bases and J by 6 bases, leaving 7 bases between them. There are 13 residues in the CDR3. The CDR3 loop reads CASSLALWDTQYF. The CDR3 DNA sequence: TGTGCCAGCAGTTTAGCCCTTTGGGATACGCAGTATTTT.

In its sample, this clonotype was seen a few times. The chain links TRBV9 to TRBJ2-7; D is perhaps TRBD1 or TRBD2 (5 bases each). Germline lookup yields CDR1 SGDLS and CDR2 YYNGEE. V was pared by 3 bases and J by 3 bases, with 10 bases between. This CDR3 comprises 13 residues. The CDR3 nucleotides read TGTGCCAGCAGCGCTGGGGACGGCTACGAGCAGTACTTC. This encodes CASSAGDGYEQYF.

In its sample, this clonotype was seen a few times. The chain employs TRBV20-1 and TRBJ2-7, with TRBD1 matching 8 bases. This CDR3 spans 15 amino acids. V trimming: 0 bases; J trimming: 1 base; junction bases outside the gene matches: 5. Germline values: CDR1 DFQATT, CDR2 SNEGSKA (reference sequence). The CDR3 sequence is CSARDQWTGSYEQYF. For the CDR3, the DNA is TGCAGTGCTAGAGATCAGTGGACAGGGTCCTACGAGCAGTACTTC.

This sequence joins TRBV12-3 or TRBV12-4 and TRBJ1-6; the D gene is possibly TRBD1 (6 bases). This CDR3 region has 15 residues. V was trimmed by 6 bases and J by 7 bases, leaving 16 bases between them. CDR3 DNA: TGTGCCAGCAGCCGGAGGGGGGCGATGAATTCACCCCTCCACTTT. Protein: CASSRRGAMNSPLHF.

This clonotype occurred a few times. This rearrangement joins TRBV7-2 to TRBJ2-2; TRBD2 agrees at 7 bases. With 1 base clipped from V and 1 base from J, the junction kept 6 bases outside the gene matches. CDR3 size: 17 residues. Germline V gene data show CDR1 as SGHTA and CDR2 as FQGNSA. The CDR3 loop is CASSLEGLAENTGELFF. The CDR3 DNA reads TGTGCCAGCAGCTTAGAAGGCCTAGCGGAGAACACCGGGGAGCTGTTTTTT.

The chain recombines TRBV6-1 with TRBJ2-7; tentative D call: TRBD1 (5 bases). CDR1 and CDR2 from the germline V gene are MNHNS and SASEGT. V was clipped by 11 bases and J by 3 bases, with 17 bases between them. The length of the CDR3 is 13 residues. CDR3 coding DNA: TGTGCCGGTGGCGTCAGGGTGATCTACGAGCAGTACTTC. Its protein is CAGGVRVIYEQYF.

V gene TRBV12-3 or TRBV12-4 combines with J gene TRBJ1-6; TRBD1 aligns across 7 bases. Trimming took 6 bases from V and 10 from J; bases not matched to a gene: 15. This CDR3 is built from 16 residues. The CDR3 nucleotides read TGTGCCAGCAGACACCGCGACAGGGTTAGAGGGTCACCCCTCCACTTT. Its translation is CASRHRDRVRGSPLHF.

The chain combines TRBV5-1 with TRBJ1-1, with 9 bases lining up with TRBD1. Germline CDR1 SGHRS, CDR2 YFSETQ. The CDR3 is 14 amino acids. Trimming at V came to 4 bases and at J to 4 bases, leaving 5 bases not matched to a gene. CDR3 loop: CASSVGQGTTEAFF. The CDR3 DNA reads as TGCGCCAGCAGCGTGGGACAGGGCACCACTGAAGCTTTCTTT. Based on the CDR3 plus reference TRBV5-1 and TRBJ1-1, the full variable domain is KAGVTQTPRYLIKTRGQQVTLSCSPISGHRSVSWYQQTPGQGLQFLFEYFSETQRNKGNFPGRFSGRQFSNSRSEMNVSTLELGDSALYLCASSVGQGTTEAFFGQGTRLTVV.